This passage covers 8 T cell receptor beta chains from one sample sequenced in a study of T cell clones after liver transplantation. TCRdb keeps only in-frame clones here, not all; method: immunoSEQ multiplex PCR. The table has 31,000 or so clones, 90% to 95% seen once. This sample comprised CD8+ T cells from blood, obtained 12 months after liver transplant. The receptors shown here come from a human patient who received a liver transplant. Part of the T cell pool may stem from the graft donor.

This rearrangement joins TRBV5-6 to TRBJ2-2; D not resolved. This CDR3 has 13 residues. Germline CDR1 reads SGHDT; CDR2 reads YYEEEE. V was clipped by 3 bases and J by 4 bases, with 7 bases between them. The CDR3 is CASSWVATGELFF. CDR3 nucleotides: TGTGCCAGCAGCTGGGTTGCCACCGGGGAGCTGTTTTTT.

The chain couples TRBV5-4 to TRBJ2-7; 9 bases fit TRBD1. Looked up from germline, CDR1 is SGHNT and CDR2 is YYREEE (reference sequence). Trimming cost V 1 base and J 6 bases; bases outside gene matches: 2. This CDR3 is built from 13 residues. CDR3 in amino acids: CASSLRDRAEQYF. CDR3 nucleotide sequence: TGTGCCAGCAGCTTGAGGGACAGGGCCGAGCAGTACTTC. The whole variable domain, remainder taken from reference TRBV5-4 and TRBJ2-7, is ETGVTQSPTHLIKTRGQQVTLRCSSQSGHNTVSWYQQALGQGPQFIFQYYREEENGRGNFPPRFSGLQFPNYSSELNVNALELDDSALYLCASSLRDRAEQYFGPGTRLTVT.

The V gene is TRBV5-6, the J gene TRBJ2-7, with 7 nucleotides matching TRBD2. This CDR3 has 15 residues. Germline V gene lookup returns CDR1 SGHDT and CDR2 YYEEEE. J was trimmed by 4 bases and V by 3 bases; bases with no gene match: 10. This chain's CDR3 is CASSSLGEGEYEQYF. The CDR3 DNA reads TGTGCCAGCAGCTCCCTTGGGGAGGGAGAGTACGAGCAGTACTTC.

The chain carries TRBV9 and TRBJ2-1; TRBD1 aligns across 8 bases. V lost 3 bases to trimming and J lost 8 bases; unmatched junction nucleotides: 1. This CDR3 comprises 12 residues. From germline, CDR1 is SGDLS and CDR2 YYNGEE. The CDR3 is CASSAGGHEQFF. CDR3 DNA sequence: TGTGCCAGCAGCGCAGGGGGCCATGAGCAGTTCTTC. Based on the CDR3 plus reference TRBV9 and TRBJ2-1, the full variable domain is DSGVTQTPKHLITATGQRVTLRCSPRSGDLSVYWYQQSLDQGLQFLIQYYNGEERAKGNILERFSAQQFPDLHSELNLSSLELGDSALYFCASSAGGHEQFFGPGTRLTVL.

The table lists this clone with a count of one. This rearrangement joins TRBV29-1 to TRBJ2-7, with 9 bases aligning to TRBD1. There are 15 residues in the CDR3. The germline V gene has CDR1 SQVTM and CDR2 ANQGSEA. The CDR3 coding sequence is TGCAACTTCCCTGGGGGGACAGGGCCGGTGAAGCGGCAGTACTTC. Translated: CNFPGGTGPVKRQYF.

The chain links TRBV11-2 to TRBJ1-6; a possible D gene is TRBD1 (5 bases). Per the germline V gene, CDR1 is SGHAT and CDR2 is FQNNGV. V was trimmed by 5 bases and J by 7 bases, leaving 15 bases between them. CDR3 length equals 15 residues. The CDR3 sequence is CASSPGHKGNSPLHF. CDR3 sequence (DNA): TGTGCCAGCAGCCCAGGACATAAGGGAAATTCACCCCTCCACTTT.

This clone has more than one count but fewer than ten. The chain combines TRBV7-2 with TRBJ2-4, with TRBD1 matching over 7 bases. The CDR3 contains 16 residues. V lost 3 bases, J lost 0 bases, and 5 bases stayed unmatched. The V gene's germline CDR1 is SGHTA and CDR2 FQGNSA. Here the CDR3 reads CASSLSGTVAKNIQYF. The CDR3 DNA follows: TGTGCCAGCAGCTTGTCCGGGACAGTAGCCAAAAACATTCAGTACTTC.

The genes are TRBV19 and TRBJ2-5, with 7 nucleotides matching TRBD1. V shed 7 bases, J shed 5 bases, and the junction held 13 bases outside the gene matches. Germline-derived CDR1 and CDR2 are LNHDA and SQIVND (reference sequence). The length of the CDR3 is 15 residues. The CDR3 DNA reads as TGTGCCAGTACCCCTATTGGTACAGGGGAGGAGACCCAGTACTTC. Amino acid sequence: CASTPIGTGEETQYF.